These T cell receptor beta chains were read from a single sample in a study of CD8 T cells in ankylosing spondylitis. Using its own MiXCR run on the 5' RACE reads, TCRdb lists one record per CDR3 protein. The data hold 700,000 to 1,000,000 distinct CDR3 sequences, with 10% to 15% observed a single time. Sequencing was performed on blood, either unsorted or a sorted T cell fraction (not recorded which). These receptors were taken from a male donor with ankylosing spondylitis. The CDR3 runs from the conserved cysteine through the conserved F or W. A D gene is named only where the DNA matches it firmly. Rows may omit the clone size; those that give it use once, few, many or a size class.

TRBD1	few	TRBV20-1	TRBJ2-6	CSARGTGSGANVLTF	TGCAGTGCTAGAGGGACAGGGTCTGGGGCCAACGTCCTGACTTTC
TRBD2	few	TRBV4-2	TRBJ2-7	CASSQGLPSYEQYF	TGTGCCAGCAGCCAGGGACTACCTTCCTACGAGCAGTACTTC
TRBD2	few	TRBV28	TRBJ2-7	CASSPRLAGLKEQYF	TGTGCCAGCAGCCCGCGACTAGCGGGACTCAAAGAGCAGTACTTC
.	few	TRBV11-1	TRBJ2-1	CASSPNEDNEQFF	TGTGCCAGCTCCCCTAATGAAGACAATGAGCAGTTCTTC
.	few	TRBV20-1	TRBJ2-3	CSACPSGTDTQYF	TGCAGTGCCTGTCCCAGCGGCACAGATACGCAGTATTTT
TRBD1	few	TRBV7-2	TRBJ2-2	CASSLGGTGITGELFF	TGTGCCAGCAGCTTAGGCGGGACAGGCATCACCGGGGAGCTGTTTTTT
.	many	TRBV5-5	TRBJ1-4	CASSLLAEKLFF	TGTGCCAGCAGCCTACTTGCGGAAAAACTGTTTTTT
.	few	TRBV20-1	TRBJ2-7	CSARDTRTGSYEQYF	TGCAGTGCTAGAGATACCAGAACCGGCTCCTACGAGCAGTACTTC
.	.	TRBV28	TRBJ1-2	CASSLMQELFNYGYTF	TGTGCCAGCAGTTTAATGCAGGAGTTATTTAACTATGGCTACACCTTC
.	.	TRBV7-9	TRBJ2-3	CASSLQSGNTQYF	TGTGCCAGCAGCTTACAGAGTGGGAATACGCAGTATTTT
.	many	TRBV10-3	TRBJ1-2	CAISESTGQIYGYTF	TGTGCCATCAGTGAGTCTACAGGGCAGATCTATGGCTACACCTTC
TRBD1	.	TRBV6-5	TRBJ2-3	CASSYSGTGVSTDTQYF	TGTGCCAGCAGTTACTCTGGGACAGGGGTTAGCACAGATACGCAGTATTTT
TRBD1	few	TRBV20-1	TRBJ2-1	CSARPLGQGRYNEQFF	TGCAGTGCTCGCCCACTAGGACAGGGCAGGTACAATGAGCAGTTCTTC
.	.	TRBV7-2	TRBJ2-7	CASSWRGGPYEQYF	TGTGCCAGCAGCTGGAGGGGCGGCCCCTACGAGCAGTACTTC
TRBD1	.	TRBV7-9	TRBJ2-7	CASSTRTGSDEQYF	TGTGCCAGCAGCACGCGGACAGGAAGTGACGAGCAGTACTTC
TRBD1	.	TRBV20-1	TRBJ2-7	CSAADRGYEQYF	TGCAGTGCCGCGGACAGGGGGTACGAGCAGTACTTC
TRBD1	.	TRBV10-1	TRBJ1-1	CASSDGTGRHQTEAFF	TGCGCCAGCAGTGACGGGACAGGGCGTCACCAGACTGAAGCTTTCTTT
TRBD1	many	TRBV29-1	TRBJ2-7	CSVKDRVYEQYF	TGCAGCGTTAAGGACAGGGTATACGAGCAGTACTTC
.	few	TRBV28	TRBJ1-1	CASSLGGGEATEAFF	TGTGCCAGCAGTTTGGGCGGTGGGGAAGCCACTGAAGCTTTCTTT
.	many	TRBV5-1	TRBJ1-1	CASRSGALGTEAFF	TGCGCCAGCAGGTCGGGGGCACTGGGCACTGAAGCTTTCTTT
TRBD1	few	TRBV5-6	TRBJ1-2	CASSLVLDRNYGYTF	TGTGCCAGCAGCTTGGTTTTGGACAGGAACTATGGCTACACCTTC
.	.	TRBV7-9	TRBJ1-2	CASSLAADGGYGYTF	TGTGCCAGCAGCTTAGCGGCGGACGGAGGCTATGGCTACACCTTC
TRBD2	.	TRBV5-1	TRBJ2-7	CASSLLPLGMAGDYEQYF	TGCGCCAGCAGCTTGCTACCCCTTGGGATGGCGGGAGACTACGAGCAGTACTTC
TRBD2	.	TRBV12-3/TRBV12-4	TRBJ2-1	CASRKTSGRNNEQFF	TGTGCCAGCAGAAAGACTAGCGGGAGAAACAATGAGCAGTTCTTC
.	.	TRBV6-5	TRBJ2-4	CASSYAPGAVAKNIQYF	TGTGCCAGCAGTTACGCCCCAGGGGCAGTAGCCAAAAACATTCAGTACTTC
TRBD1	.	TRBV7-2	TRBJ1-1	CASSYRQGLTEAFF	TGTGCCAGCAGCTACCGACAGGGTCTCACTGAAGCTTTCTTT
TRBD1	many	TRBV29-1	TRBJ2-3	CSVDGYRGYTDTQYF	TGCAGCGTTGATGGTTACAGGGGGTACACAGATACGCAGTATTTT
.	.	TRBV5-1	TRBJ2-5	CASSLGATAGYQETQYF	TGCGCCAGCAGCTTGGGTGCAACGGCGGGGTACCAAGAGACCCAGTACTTC
TRBD1	.	TRBV24-1	TRBJ2-1	CATSDGTGTGYDVRFF	TGTGCCACCAGTGACGGAACCGGGACAGGGTACGATGTCCGGTTCTTC
.	.	TRBV27	TRBJ2-7	CASSSSLSYEQYF	TGTGCCAGCAGTTCCAGCTTGTCCTACGAGCAGTACTTC
.	.	TRBV7-3	TRBJ2-7	CASRPETSYEQYF	TGTGCCAGCAGACCCGAAACCTCCTACGAGCAGTACTTC
TRBD1	.	TRBV5-6	TRBJ1-1	CASSYLDRVGTEAFF	TGTGCCAGCAGCTACCTCGACAGGGTTGGGACTGAAGCTTTCTTT
.	.	TRBV29-1	TRBJ2-3	CSVEVNPAADTQYF	TGCAGCGTTGAAGTCAATCCGGCTGCAGATACGCAGTATTTT
.	few	TRBV5-1	TRBJ2-5	CASSTPPGPQEETQYF	TGCGCCAGCAGCACCCCACCGGGACCGCAGGAAGAGACCCAGTACTTC
TRBD2	many	TRBV12-3/TRBV12-4	TRBJ2-1	CASSQSRGRALFF	TGTGCCAGCAGTCAATCTCGCGGGAGGGCACTTTTCTTC
.	few	TRBV6-5	TRBJ2-3	CASSYTRGTDTQYF	TGTGCCAGCAGTTACACGCGGGGAACAGATACGCAGTATTTT
.	many	TRBV20-1	TRBJ2-7	CSASKLASSYEQYF	TGCAGTGCATCCAAACTAGCATCCTCCTACGAGCAGTACTTC
.	few	TRBV20-1	TRBJ2-3	CSARDLVAAWGTDTQYF	TGCAGTGCTAGAGATCTAGTGGCAGCCTGGGGCACAGATACGCAGTATTTT
.	few	TRBV6-5	TRBJ1-4	CASSYSPRGTNEKLFF	TGTGCCAGCAGTTACTCCCCCAGGGGCACTAATGAAAAACTGTTTTTT
.	.	TRBV7-2	TRBJ2-3	CASSFIPDWRGTDTQYF	TGTGCCAGCAGCTTCATACCCGACTGGAGGGGCACAGATACGCAGTATTTT
.	few	TRBV7-2	TRBJ1-1	CASSLASRVGAFF	TGTGCCAGCAGCTTAGCGTCACGGGTTGGAGCTTTCTTT
.	.	TRBV5-1	TRBJ2-7	CASSLGGVAWTTTGLPYSYEQYF	TGCGCCAGCAGCTTAGGTGGGGTTGCTTGGACAACCACGGGACTTCCATATTCCTACGAGCAGTACTTC
TRBD1	.	TRBV30	TRBJ1-2	CAWSSGGSGYTF	TGTGCCTGGAGTTCAGGGGGCTCTGGCTACACCTTC
.	many	TRBV12-3/TRBV12-4	TRBJ1-1	CASSLVGVRTEAFF	TGTGCCAGCAGTTTAGTCGGGGTTCGGACTGAAGCTTTCTTT
TRBD2	many	TRBV7-2	TRBJ2-5	CASSPRLAPSTYETQYF	TGTGCCAGCAGCCCCCGACTAGCCCCTTCCACCTATGAGACCCAGTACTTC
TRBD1	.	TRBV18	TRBJ2-4	CASSTDRQNIQYF	TGTGCCAGCTCAACGGACAGGCAAAACATTCAGTACTTC
.	.	TRBV20-1	TRBJ2-1	CSARVPGRYNEQFF	TGCAGTGCTAGAGTGCCAGGTCGGTACAATGAGCAGTTCTTC
.	few	TRBV18	TRBJ2-1	CASSGRSEYNEQFF	TGTGCCAGCTCAGGCCGGTCAGAGTACAATGAGCAGTTCTTC
.	few	TRBV5-1	TRBJ2-1	CASSSYREPGLPSGNEQFF	TGCGCCAGCAGCTCGTACAGGGAACCGGGACTCCCGAGCGGCAATGAGCAGTTCTTC
.	.	TRBV29-1	TRBJ2-6	CSVDTSGSGANVLTF	TGCAGCGTTGATACTTCAGGGTCTGGGGCCAACGTCCTGACTTTC
TRBD1	few	TRBV5-1	TRBJ1-1	CASSTQTGDTEAFF	TGCGCCAGCAGCACCCAGACAGGGGACACTGAAGCTTTCTTT
.	.	TRBV18	TRBJ2-7	CASSPPLSYEQYF	TGTGCCAGCTCACCACCCCTCAGCTACGAGCAGTACTTC
.	few	TRBV5-6	TRBJ2-7	CASSLDGAASQYF	TGTGCCAGCAGCTTGGACGGGGCAGCTTCACAGTACTTC
.	.	TRBV16	TRBJ2-7	CASSQLSGTYEQYF	TGTGCCAGCAGCCAATTGTCCGGAACATACGAGCAGTACTTC
.	.	TRBV7-2	TRBJ2-5	CASSAHSGTQYF	TGTGCCAGCAGCGCCCATTCTGGGACCCAGTACTTC
.	.	TRBV6-2/TRBV6-3	TRBJ2-1	CASSYDTRLGHNEQFF	TGTGCCAGCAGTTACGATACGCGCCTAGGTCACAATGAGCAGTTCTTC
TRBD1	.	TRBV20-1	TRBJ1-5	CSATGQGFNQPQHF	TGCAGTGCCACGGGACAGGGGTTTAATCAGCCCCAGCATTTT
.	few	TRBV12-3/TRBV12-4	TRBJ1-5	CASSLGARGTNQPQHF	TGTGCCAGCAGTTTAGGGGCCAGGGGTACCAATCAGCCCCAGCATTTT